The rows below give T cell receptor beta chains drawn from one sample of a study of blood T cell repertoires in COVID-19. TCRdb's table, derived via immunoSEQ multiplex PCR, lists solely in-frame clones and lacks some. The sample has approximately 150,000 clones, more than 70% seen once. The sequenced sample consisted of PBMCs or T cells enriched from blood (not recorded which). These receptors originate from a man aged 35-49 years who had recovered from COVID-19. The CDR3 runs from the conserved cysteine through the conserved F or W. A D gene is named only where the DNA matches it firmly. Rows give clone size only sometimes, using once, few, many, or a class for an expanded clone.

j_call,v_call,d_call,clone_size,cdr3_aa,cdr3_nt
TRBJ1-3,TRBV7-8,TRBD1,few,CASSSQGAKTNTIYF,TGTGCCAGCAGCTCGCAGGGGGCCAAAACGAACACCATATATTTT
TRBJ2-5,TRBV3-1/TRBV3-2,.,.,CASSQGGRAGETQYF,TGTGCCAGCAGCCAAGGGGGCAGGGCGGGGGAGACCCAGTACTTC
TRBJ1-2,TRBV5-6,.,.,CASVNTGFSNYGYTF,TGTGCCAGCGTAAATACAGGGTTCTCTAACTATGGCTACACCTTC
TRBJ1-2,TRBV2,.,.,CASSPGTPRNYGYTF,TGTGCCAGCAGTCCCGGGACACCGAGGAACTATGGCTACACCTTC
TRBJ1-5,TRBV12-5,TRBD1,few,CASGAPTGANQPQHF,TGTGCTAGTGGGGCTCCCACAGGGGCAAATCAGCCCCAGCATTTT
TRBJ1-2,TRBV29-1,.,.,CSVGFTGNAGYTF,TGCAGCGTTGGATTCACAGGGAACGCTGGCTACACCTTC
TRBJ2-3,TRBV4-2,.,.,CASSQVPDAADTQYF,TGTGCCAGCAGCCAAGTTCCGGATGCGGCAGATACGCAGTATTTT
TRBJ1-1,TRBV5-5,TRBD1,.,CASSLRQGAGGNTEAFF,TGTGCCAGCAGCTTGAGGCAGGGGGCTGGGGGAAACACTGAAGCTTTCTTT
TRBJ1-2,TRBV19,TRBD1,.,CATADRGRGGYTF,TGTGCCACGGCGGACAGGGGGCGAGGTGGCTACACCTTC
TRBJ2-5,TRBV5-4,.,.,CASSASLSGQETQYF,TGTGCCAGCAGCGCGAGCCTGTCAGGCCAAGAGACCCAGTACTTC
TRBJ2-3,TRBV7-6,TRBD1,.,CASSLGTGGGTDTQYF,TGTGCCAGCAGCTTAGGGACAGGGGGAGGTACAGATACGCAGTATTTT
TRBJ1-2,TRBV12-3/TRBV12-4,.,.,CASRLQGNYGYTF,TGTGCCAGCAGACTGCAGGGGAACTATGGCTACACCTTC
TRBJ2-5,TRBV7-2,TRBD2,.,CASSLGTSGGLTQYF,TGTGCCAGCAGCTTAGGGACTAGCGGGGGGCTGACCCAGTACTTC
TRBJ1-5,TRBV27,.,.,CAVSARPYQPQHF,TGTGCCGTCTCGGCCAGGCCCTATCAGCCCCAGCATTTT
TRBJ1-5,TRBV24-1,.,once,CATSDPPGGNQPQHF,TGTGCCACCAGTGACCCCCCGGGGGGGAATCAGCCCCAGCATTTT
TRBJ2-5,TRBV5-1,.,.,CASSLSLQETQYF,TGCGCCAGCAGCTTATCGCTACAAGAGACCCAGTACTTC
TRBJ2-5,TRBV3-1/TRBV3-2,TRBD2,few,CASSQAGGPETQYF,TGTGCCAGCAGCCAAGCGGGGGGGCCAGAGACCCAGTACTTC
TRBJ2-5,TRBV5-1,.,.,CASSASVEETQYF,TGCGCCAGCAGCGCGTCGGTCGAAGAGACCCAGTACTTC
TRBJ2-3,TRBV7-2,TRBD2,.,CASSPWTRATDTQYF,TGTGCCAGCAGCCCCTGGACTAGAGCCACAGATACGCAGTATTTT
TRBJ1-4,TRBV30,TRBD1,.,CAWSVGDRVEKLFF,TGTGCCTGGAGTGTGGGGGACAGGGTCGAAAAACTGTTTTTT
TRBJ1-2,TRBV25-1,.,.,CASSERGGIYGYTF,TGTGCCAGCAGTGAAAGGGGTGGGATCTATGGCTACACCTTC
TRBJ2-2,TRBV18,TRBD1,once,CASSRSGGNTGELFF,TGTGCCAGCTCACGATCAGGGGGGAACACCGGGGAGCTGTTTTTT
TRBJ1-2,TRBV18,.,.,CASSPTSDSEREYTF,TGTGCCAGCTCACCTACCTCCGACAGTGAAAGAGAGTACACCTTC
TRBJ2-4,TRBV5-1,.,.,CASSLAAGVGNIQYF,TGCGCCAGCAGCTTGGCGGCGGGCGTAGGGAACATTCAGTACTTC
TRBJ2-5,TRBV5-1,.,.,CASSLGSRETQYF,TGCGCCAGCAGCTTGGGTAGCCGCGAGACCCAGTACTTC
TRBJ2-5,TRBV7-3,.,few,CASSVGAGAVQETQYF,TGTGCCAGCAGCGTAGGGGCGGGGGCCGTTCAAGAGACCCAGTACTTC
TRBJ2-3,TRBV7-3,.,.,CASSLRDWRLTDTQYF,TGTGCCAGCAGCCTCCGGGACTGGAGACTCACAGATACGCAGTATTTT
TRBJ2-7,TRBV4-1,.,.,CASSHPGPQGAYEQYF,TGCGCCAGCAGCCATCCAGGACCTCAAGGGGCCTACGAGCAGTACTTC
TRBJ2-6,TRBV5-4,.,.,CASRTTQGYSGANVLTF,TGTGCCAGCAGAACAACCCAGGGGTACTCTGGGGCCAACGTCCTGACTTTC
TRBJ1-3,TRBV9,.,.,CASSVEAGPNTIYF,TGTGCCAGCAGCGTAGAAGCGGGACCTAACACCATATATTTT
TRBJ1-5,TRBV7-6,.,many,CASSRQAGSNQPQHF,TGTGCCAGCAGCCGGCAGGCAGGAAGCAATCAGCCCCAGCATTTT
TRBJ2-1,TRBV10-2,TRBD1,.,CASSRVTGHSNEQFF,TGCGCCAGCAGTAGGGTGACAGGGCACTCCAATGAGCAGTTCTTC
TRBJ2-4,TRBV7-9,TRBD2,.,CASSLIAGVAKNIQYF,TGTGCCAGCAGCTTAATAGCGGGGGTAGCCAAAAACATTCAGTACTTC
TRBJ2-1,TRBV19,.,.,CASSRNSPERFF,TGTGCCAGTAGTAGGAATAGCCCGGAGAGGTTCTTC
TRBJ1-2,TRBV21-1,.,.,CASSVAGDRVPINYGYTF,TGTGCCAGCAGTGTGGCAGGGGACAGGGTGCCTATTAACTATGGCTACACCTTC
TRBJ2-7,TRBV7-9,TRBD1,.,CASSYRPGTGPYEQYF,TGTGCCAGCAGCTACAGGCCAGGGACAGGACCCTACGAGCAGTACTTC
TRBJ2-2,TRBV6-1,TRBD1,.,CASSESTGVGTGELFF,TGTGCCAGCAGTGAATCGACAGGGGTCGGTACCGGGGAGCTGTTTTTT
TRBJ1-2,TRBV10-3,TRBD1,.,CAISGIGDRGNYGYTF,TGTGCCATCAGTGGTATCGGGGACAGGGGAAACTATGGCTACACCTTC
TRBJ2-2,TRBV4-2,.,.,CASSQVEYTGELFF,TGTGCCAGCAGCCAAGTCGAGTACACCGGGGAGCTGTTTTTT
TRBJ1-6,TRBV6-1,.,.,CASRIQGDNSPLHF,TGTGCCAGCAGAATACAGGGTGATAATTCACCCCTCCACTTT
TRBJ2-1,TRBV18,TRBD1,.,CASSPKDRGRHDEQFF,TGTGCCAGCTCACCGAAGGACAGGGGGCGCCACGATGAGCAGTTCTTC
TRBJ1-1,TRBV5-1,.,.,CASSPMTGSNTEAFF,TGCGCCAGCAGCCCGATGACAGGATCTAACACTGAAGCTTTCTTT
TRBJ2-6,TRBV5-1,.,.,CASRVDSSLGSNVLTF,TGCGCCAGCAGGGTGGACAGTTCTCTGGGGTCCAACGTCCTGACTTTC
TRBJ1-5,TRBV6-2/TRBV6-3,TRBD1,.,CASSRQGMSNQPQHF,TGTGCCAGCAGCCGACAGGGTATGAGCAATCAGCCCCAGCATTTT
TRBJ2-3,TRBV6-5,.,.,CAISPGGLGSHTQYF,TGTGCCATCTCCCCCGGGGGGCTGGGGTCGCATACGCAGTATTTT
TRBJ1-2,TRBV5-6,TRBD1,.,CASSSGQGHPNYGYTF,TGTGCCAGCAGCTCGGGACAGGGCCATCCTAACTATGGCTACACCTTC
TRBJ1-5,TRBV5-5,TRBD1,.,CASSLGSGGHQPQHF,TGTGCCAGCAGCTTGGGTTCAGGGGGGCATCAGCCCCAGCATTTT
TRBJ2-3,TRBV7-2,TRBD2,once,CASGKRGITDTQYF,TGTGCCAGCGGAAAGCGGGGGATCACAGATACGCAGTATTTT
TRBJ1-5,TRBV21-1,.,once,CASSNWGTGGWGNQPQHF,TGTGCCAGCAGCAATTGGGGGACAGGGGGTTGGGGCAATCAGCCCCAGCATTTT
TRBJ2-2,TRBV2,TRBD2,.,CASSPSGANTGELFF,TGTGCCAGCAGTCCTAGCGGGGCTAACACCGGGGAGCTGTTTTTT
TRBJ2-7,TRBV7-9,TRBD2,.,CASSPLAVTYEQYF,TGTGCCAGCAGCCCTCTAGCGGTAACCTACGAGCAGTACTTC
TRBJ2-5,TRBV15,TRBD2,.,CATSRGTGGGQETQYF,TGTGCCACCAGCAGAGGTACCGGGGGAGGGCAAGAGACCCAGTACTTC